These T cell receptor beta chains were read from a single sample in a study of regulatory dendritic cells for organ transplantation. Sequencing was performed with immunoSEQ multiplex PCR; in TCRdb, only in-frame clones are kept and a portion is missing. The repertoire has some 10,000 clones, under 80% of them found once; the top ten carry approximately 17%. The source material was memory CD8+ T cells from blood. The receptors stem from a human donor in good health. CDR3s include the opening cysteine and the closing phenylalanine or tryptophan. Each record gives: V gene, J gene, D gene, clone size, CDR3 DNA, CDR3 protein. D genes are given only for firm matches. Clone size is given for some rows only: seen once, a few or many times, or a class if the clone is expanded.

v_call: TRBV4-2
j_call: TRBJ2-7
d_call: -
clone_size: -
cdr3_nt: TGTGCCAGCAGCCAAGAACCGAGGGGTACCTACGAGCAGTACTTC
cdr3_aa: CASSQEPRGTYEQYF

v_call: TRBV6-1
j_call: TRBJ2-1
d_call: -
clone_size: few
cdr3_nt: TGTGCCAGCATCAACAAGGCGAATGAGCAGTTCTTC
cdr3_aa: CASINKANEQFF

v_call: TRBV9
j_call: TRBJ2-1
d_call: TRBD2
clone_size: -
cdr3_nt: TGTGCCAGCAGCCCGGGGACTAGCGGGAATGTCTTCGATGAGCAGTTCTTC
cdr3_aa: CASSPGTSGNVFDEQFF

v_call: TRBV9
j_call: TRBJ1-3
d_call: -
clone_size: -
cdr3_nt: TGTGCCAGGCCGGGACGCATTAGCTCTGGAAACACCATATATTTT
cdr3_aa: CARPGRISSGNTIYF

v_call: TRBV6-5
j_call: TRBJ1-4
d_call: -
clone_size: -
cdr3_nt: TGTGCCAGCAGTTTCGGGGTCAATGAAAAACTGTTTTTT
cdr3_aa: CASSFGVNEKLFF

v_call: TRBV6-5
j_call: TRBJ1-1
d_call: -
clone_size: -
cdr3_nt: TGTGCCAGCAGTTACTTTGGTGCCACTGAAGCTTTCTTT
cdr3_aa: CASSYFGATEAFF

v_call: TRBV5-4
j_call: TRBJ1-1
d_call: -
clone_size: -
cdr3_nt: TGTGCCAGCAGCTTGGATGGGGCCCACCCCTTGAACACTGAAGCTTTCTTT
cdr3_aa: CASSLDGAHPLNTEAFF

v_call: TRBV4-2
j_call: TRBJ1-4
d_call: -
clone_size: -
cdr3_nt: TGTGCCAGCAGCCAAGATCGAGAGGGAGGGAGTGAAAAACTGTTTTTT
cdr3_aa: CASSQDREGGSEKLFF

v_call: TRBV25-1
j_call: TRBJ2-5
d_call: -
clone_size: -
cdr3_nt: TGTGCCAGCCGGAGCGGACGCCAAGAGACCCAGTACTTC
cdr3_aa: CASRSGRQETQYF

v_call: TRBV6-4
j_call: TRBJ2-3
d_call: TRBD2
clone_size: -
cdr3_nt: TGTGCCAGCAGTGAGGCTAGCGGGGGGGCCAGAGATACGCAGTATTTT
cdr3_aa: CASSEASGGARDTQYF

v_call: TRBV21-1
j_call: TRBJ2-4
d_call: -
clone_size: -
cdr3_nt: TGTGCCGGCAAGGGGGAGGAGGGGGCCAAAAACATTCAGTACTTC
cdr3_aa: CAGKGEEGAKNIQYF